The source of this T cell receptor beta chain is a study of blood T cells in healthy people across ages. Turning to this clonotype: Its specificity is not known.

General study findings and limits: Per million T cells, TCR beta diversity dropped roughly linearly as age increased.

The CDR3 is made up of 15 amino acids. V was pared by 5 bases and J by 1 base, with 5 bases of the junction left unmatched. Germline CDR1 reads SGHAT; CDR2 reads FQNNGV. Through a sample-barcoded 5' primer and a J-beta primer mix, a second PCR was run for roughly 6 to 12 cycles. MiXCR, run by TCRdb on the 5' RACE reads, gives a single entry per CDR3 protein. The sample comprises about 640,000 distinct CDR3 sequences, 40% to 45% of which are singletons, and 30% rests with the top ten. The source is a man aged 80 or over in good health. This sequence joins TRBV11-2 and TRBJ2-1, with 7 bases fitting TRBD2. Input material: blood. The DNA for the CDR3 is TGTGCCAGCAGCGCACTAGCGACTTCCTACAATGAGCAGTTCTTC. This encodes CASSALATSYNEQFF.